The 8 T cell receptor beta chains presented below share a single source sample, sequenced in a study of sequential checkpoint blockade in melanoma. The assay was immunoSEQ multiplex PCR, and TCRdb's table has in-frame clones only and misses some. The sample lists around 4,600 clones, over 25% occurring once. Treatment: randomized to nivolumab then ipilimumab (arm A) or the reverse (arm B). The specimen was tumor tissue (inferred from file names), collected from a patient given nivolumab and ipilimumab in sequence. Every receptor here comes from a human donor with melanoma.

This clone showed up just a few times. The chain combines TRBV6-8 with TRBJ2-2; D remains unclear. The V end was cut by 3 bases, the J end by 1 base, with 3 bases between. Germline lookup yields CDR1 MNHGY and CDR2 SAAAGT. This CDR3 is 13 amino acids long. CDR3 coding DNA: TGTGCCAGCAGTTATCAGAACACCGGGGAGCTGTTTTTT. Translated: CASSYQNTGELFF.

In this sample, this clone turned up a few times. The CDR3 coding sequence is TGTGCCAGCAGTTTATTAGGGGACACCGGGGAGCTGTTTTTT. It specifies CASSLLGDTGELFF. This rearrangement joins TRBV28 to TRBJ2-2; perhaps TRBD1 as D (5 bases). Germline assignment: CDR1 MDHEN and CDR2 SYDVKM. The CDR3 runs to 14 residues. Trimming removed 1 base from V and 3 bases from J, with 6 bases in between.

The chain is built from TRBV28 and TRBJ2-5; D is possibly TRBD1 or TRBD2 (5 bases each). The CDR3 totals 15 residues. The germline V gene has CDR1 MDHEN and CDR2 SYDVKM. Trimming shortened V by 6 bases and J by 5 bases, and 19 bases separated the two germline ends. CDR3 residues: CASSRGPFTEETQYF. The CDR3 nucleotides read TGTGCCAGCAGCCGGGGACCTTTTACTGAGGAGACCCAGTACTTC.

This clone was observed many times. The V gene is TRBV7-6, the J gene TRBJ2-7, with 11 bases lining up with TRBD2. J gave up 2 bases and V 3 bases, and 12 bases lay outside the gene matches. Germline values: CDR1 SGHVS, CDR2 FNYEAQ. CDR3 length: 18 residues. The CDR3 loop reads CASSFTHSSGGSTYEQYF. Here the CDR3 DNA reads TGTGCCAGCAGCTTTACCCACTCTAGCGGGGGGTCTACCTACGAGCAGTACTTC.

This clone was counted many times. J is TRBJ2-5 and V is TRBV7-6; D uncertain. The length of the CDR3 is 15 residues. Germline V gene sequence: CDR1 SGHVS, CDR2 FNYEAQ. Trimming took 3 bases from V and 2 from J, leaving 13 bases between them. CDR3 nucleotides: TGTGCCAGCAGCTTGGGTGGATCAGCGCAAGAGACCCAGTACTTC. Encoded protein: CASSLGGSAQETQYF. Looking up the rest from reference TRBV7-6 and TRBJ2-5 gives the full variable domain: GAGVSQSPRYKVTKRGQDVALRCDPISGHVSLYWYRQALGQGPEFLTYFNYEAQQDKSGLPNDRFSAERPEGSISTLTIQRTEQRDSAMYRCASSLGGSAQETQYFGPGTRLLVL.

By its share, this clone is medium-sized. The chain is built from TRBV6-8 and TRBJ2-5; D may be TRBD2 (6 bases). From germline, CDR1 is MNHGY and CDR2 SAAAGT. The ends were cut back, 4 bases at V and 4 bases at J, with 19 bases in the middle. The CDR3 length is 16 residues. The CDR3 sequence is CASSSVGSRFGETQYF. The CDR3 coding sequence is TGTGCCAGCAGTTCTGTCGGGAGCCGTTTTGGAGAGACCCAGTACTTC.

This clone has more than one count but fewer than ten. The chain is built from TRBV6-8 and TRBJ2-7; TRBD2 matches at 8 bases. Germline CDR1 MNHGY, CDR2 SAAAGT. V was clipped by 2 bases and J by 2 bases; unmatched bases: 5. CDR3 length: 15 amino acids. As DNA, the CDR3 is TGTGCCAGCAGTTACAGGGGACTAGGAACCTACGAGCAGTACTTC. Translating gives CASSYRGLGTYEQYF.

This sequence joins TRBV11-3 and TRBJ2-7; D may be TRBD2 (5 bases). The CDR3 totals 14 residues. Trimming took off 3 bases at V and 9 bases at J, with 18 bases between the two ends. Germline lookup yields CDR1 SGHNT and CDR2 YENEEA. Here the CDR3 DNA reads TGTGCCAGCAGCTTCGGGGATCCCCTACGATGGCAGTACTTC. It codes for CASSFGDPLRWQYF.